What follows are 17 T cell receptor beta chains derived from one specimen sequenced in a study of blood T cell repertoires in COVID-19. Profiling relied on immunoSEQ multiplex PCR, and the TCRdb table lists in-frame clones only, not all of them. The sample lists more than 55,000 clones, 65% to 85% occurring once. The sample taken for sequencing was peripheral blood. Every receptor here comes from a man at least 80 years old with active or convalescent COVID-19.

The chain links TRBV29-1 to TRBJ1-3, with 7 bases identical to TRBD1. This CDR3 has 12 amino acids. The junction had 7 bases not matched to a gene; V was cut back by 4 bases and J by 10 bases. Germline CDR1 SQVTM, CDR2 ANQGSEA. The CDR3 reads CSVVAAGGTIYF. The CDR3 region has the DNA TGCAGCGTTGTGGCCGCAGGGGGGACCATATATTTT. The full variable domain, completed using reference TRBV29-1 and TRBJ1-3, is SAVISQKPSRDICQRGTSLTIQCQVDSQVTMMFWYRQQPGQSLTLIATANQGSEATYESGFVIDKFPISRPNLTFSTLTVSNMSPEDSSIYLCSVVAAGGTIYFGEGSWLTVV.

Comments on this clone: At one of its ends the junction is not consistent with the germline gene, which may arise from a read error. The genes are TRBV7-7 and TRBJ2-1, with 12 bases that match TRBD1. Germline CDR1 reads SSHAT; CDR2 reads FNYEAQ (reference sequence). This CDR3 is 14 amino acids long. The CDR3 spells CASSLGQGAYEQFF. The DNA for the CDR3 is TGTGCTAGCAGCCTGGGACAGGGGGCGTATGAGCAGTTCTTC. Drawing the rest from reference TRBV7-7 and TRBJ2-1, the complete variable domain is GAGVSQSPRYKVTKRGQDVTLRCDPISSHATLYWYQQALGQGPEFLTYFNYEAQPDKSGLPSDRFSAERPEGSISTLTIQRTEQRDSAMYRCASSLGQGAYEQFFGPGTRLTVL.

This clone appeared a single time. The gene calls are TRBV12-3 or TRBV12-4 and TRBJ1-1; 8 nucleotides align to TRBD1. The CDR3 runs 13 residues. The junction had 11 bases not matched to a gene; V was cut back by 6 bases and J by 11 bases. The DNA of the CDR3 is TGTGCCAGCAGCAGGACAGGGAGTTTCGGGGCTTTCTTT. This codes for CASSRTGSFGAFF.

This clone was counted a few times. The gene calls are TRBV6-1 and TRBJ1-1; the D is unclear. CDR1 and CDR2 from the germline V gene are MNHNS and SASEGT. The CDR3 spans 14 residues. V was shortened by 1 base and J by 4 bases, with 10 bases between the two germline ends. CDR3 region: CASSEVIGGTEAFF. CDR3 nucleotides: TGTGCCAGCAGTGAAGTAATCGGTGGCACTGAAGCTTTCTTT.

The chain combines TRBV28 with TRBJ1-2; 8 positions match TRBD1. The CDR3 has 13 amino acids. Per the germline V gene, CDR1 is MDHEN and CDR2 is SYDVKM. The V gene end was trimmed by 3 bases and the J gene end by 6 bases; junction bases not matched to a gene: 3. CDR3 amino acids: CASSFSGGNGYTF. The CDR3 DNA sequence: TGTGCCAGCAGTTTCTCAGGGGGCAATGGCTACACCTTC.

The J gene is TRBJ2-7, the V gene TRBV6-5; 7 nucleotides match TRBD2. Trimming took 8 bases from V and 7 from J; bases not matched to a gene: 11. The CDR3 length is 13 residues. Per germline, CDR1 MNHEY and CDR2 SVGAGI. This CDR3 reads CASEWTSLGEQYF. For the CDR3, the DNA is TGTGCCAGCGAATGGACTAGTTTGGGAGAGCAGTACTTC.

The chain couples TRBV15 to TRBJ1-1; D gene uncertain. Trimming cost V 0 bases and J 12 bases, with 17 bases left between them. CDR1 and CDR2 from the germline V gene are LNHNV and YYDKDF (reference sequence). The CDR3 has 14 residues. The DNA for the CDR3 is TGTGCCACCAGCAGAGATTCTCGGCCAGGCAATTCTTTCTTT. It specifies CATSRDSRPGNSFF.

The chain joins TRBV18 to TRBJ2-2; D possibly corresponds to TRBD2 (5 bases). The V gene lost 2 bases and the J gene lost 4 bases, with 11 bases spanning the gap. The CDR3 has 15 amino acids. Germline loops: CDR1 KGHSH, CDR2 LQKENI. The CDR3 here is CASSPNEGFTGELFF. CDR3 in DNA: TGTGCCAGCTCACCAAACGAGGGTTTCACCGGGGAGCTGTTTTTT.

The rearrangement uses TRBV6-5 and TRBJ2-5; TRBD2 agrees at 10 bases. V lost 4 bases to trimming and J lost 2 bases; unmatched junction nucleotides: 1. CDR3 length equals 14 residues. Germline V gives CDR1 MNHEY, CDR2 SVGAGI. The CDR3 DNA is TGTGCCAGCAGTTGGACTAGCGGACAAGAGACCCAGTACTTC. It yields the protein CASSWTSGQETQYF.

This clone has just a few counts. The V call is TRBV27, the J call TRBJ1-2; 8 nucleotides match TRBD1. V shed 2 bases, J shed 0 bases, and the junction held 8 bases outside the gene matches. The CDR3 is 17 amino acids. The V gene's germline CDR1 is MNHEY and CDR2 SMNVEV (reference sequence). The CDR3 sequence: CASSLIPVQGANYGYTF. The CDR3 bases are TGTGCCAGCAGTTTAATCCCGGTACAGGGGGCTAACTATGGCTACACCTTC.

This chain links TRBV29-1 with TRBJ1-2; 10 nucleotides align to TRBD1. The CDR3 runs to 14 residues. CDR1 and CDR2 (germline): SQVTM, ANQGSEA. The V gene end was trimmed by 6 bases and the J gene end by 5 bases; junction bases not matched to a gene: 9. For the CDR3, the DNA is TGCAGCGTGCGGTCCGGGACAGGGGCTTATGGCTACACCTTC. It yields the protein CSVRSGTGAYGYTF.

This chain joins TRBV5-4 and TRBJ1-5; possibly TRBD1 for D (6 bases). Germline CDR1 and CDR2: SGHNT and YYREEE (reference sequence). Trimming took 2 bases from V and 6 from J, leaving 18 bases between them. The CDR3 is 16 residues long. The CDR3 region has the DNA TGTGCCAGCAGCTTCGGGGGGCGGGGGGGAGGTCAGCCCCAGCATTTT. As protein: CASSFGGRGGGQPQHF.

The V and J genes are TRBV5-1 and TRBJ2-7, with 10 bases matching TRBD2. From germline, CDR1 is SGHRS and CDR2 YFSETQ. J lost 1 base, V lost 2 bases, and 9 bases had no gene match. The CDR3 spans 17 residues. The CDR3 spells CASSLLLAGDSSYEQYF. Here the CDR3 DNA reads TGCGCCAGCAGCTTACTTCTAGCGGGGGACTCTTCCTACGAGCAGTACTTC.

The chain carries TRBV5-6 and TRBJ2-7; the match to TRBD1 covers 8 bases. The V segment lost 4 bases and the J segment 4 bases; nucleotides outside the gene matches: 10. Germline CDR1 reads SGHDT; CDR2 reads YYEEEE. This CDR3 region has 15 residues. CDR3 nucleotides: TGTGCCAGCAGCCCCTCCGGGACAGGACAATACGAGCAGTACTTC. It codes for CASSPSGTGQYEQYF.

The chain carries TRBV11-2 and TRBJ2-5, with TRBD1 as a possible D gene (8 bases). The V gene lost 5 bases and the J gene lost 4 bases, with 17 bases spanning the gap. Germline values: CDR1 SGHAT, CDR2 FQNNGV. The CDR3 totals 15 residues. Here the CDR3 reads CASSLLTGGGETQYF. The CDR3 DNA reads TGTGCCAGCAGCCTCCTCACAGGGGGGGGAGAGACCCAGTACTTC.

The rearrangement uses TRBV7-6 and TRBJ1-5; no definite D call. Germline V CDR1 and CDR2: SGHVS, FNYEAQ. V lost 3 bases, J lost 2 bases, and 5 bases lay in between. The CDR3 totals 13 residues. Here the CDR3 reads CASSFQGNQPQHF. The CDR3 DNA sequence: TGTGCCAGCAGCTTTCAGGGCAATCAGCCCCAGCATTTT. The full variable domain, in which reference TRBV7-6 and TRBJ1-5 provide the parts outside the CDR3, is GAGVSQSPRYKVTKRGQDVALRCDPISGHVSLYWYRQALGQGPEFLTYFNYEAQQDKSGLPNDRFSAERPEGSISTLTIQRTEQRDSAMYRCASSFQGNQPQHFGDGTRLSIL.

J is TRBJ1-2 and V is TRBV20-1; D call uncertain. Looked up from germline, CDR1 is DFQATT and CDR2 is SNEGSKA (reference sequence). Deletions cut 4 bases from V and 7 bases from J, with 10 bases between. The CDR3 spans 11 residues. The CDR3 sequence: CSAIFQAGYTF. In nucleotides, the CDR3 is TGCAGTGCTATTTTCCAGGCTGGCTACACCTTC.